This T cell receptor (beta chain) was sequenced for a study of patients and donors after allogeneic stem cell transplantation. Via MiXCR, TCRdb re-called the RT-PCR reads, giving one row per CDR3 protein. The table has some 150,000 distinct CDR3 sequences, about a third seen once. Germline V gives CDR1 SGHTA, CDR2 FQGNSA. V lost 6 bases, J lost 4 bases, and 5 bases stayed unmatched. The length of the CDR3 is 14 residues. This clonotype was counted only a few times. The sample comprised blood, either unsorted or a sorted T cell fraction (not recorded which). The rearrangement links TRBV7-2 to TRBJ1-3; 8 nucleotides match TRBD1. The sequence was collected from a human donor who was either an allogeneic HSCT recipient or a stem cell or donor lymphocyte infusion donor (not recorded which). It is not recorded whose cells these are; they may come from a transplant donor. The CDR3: CASSRQGMGNTIYF. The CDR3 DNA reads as TGTGCCAGCAGTAGACAGGGGATGGGAAACACCATATATTTT.